The 25 T cell receptor beta chains given below trace back to one sample, sequenced in a study of T cells in tumors after PD-1 blockade. Repertoires were generated with immunoSEQ multiplex PCR, while TCRdb's copy carries only in-frame clones and drops some. The sample shows 60,000 to 75,000 clones, 74% of them seen only once. The source material was PBMCs, sampled after anti-PD-1 treatment. Source of these receptors: a human donor with basal cell carcinoma.

This rearrangement joins TRBV7-9 to TRBJ1-5; TRBD1 matches at 8 bases. The CDR3 sequence is 17 residues long. With 5 bases clipped from V and 0 bases from J, the junction kept 9 bases outside the gene matches. In germline, CDR1 is SEHNR, CDR2 FQNEAQ (reference sequence). The CDR3 protein is CASSQSDRAYSNQPQHF. The CDR3, as DNA: TGTGCCAGCAGCCAGTCGGACAGGGCGTATAGCAATCAGCCCCAGCATTTT.

This chain connects TRBV28 to TRBJ1-6; 10 positions match TRBD1. From germline, CDR1 is MDHEN and CDR2 SYDVKM. V gave up 2 bases and J gave up 14 bases; unmatched junction bases: 12. CDR3 length: 16 residues. The CDR3 DNA reads TGTGCCAGCAGTTTAATTCCGGGACAGGGGCAAGGGACCCTCCACTTT. Translated, it gives CASSLIPGQGQGTLHF.

The rearrangement uses TRBV5-4 and TRBJ1-1; D ambiguous. Germline V gene data show CDR1 as SGHNT and CDR2 as YYREEE (reference sequence). The CDR3 sequence is 17 residues long. V gave up 1 base and J gave up 0 bases, with 16 bases separating them. CDR3 nucleotides: TGTGCCAGCAGCTTGTTTTCACGGGGAGGGATGAACACTGAAGCTTTCTTT. Translation: CASSLFSRGGMNTEAFF.

The V gene is TRBV11-1, the J gene TRBJ1-3; D not resolved. V lost 7 bases and J lost 0, with 7 bases in between. Germline-derived CDR1 and CDR2 are SGHAT and FQDESV (reference sequence). This CDR3 has 13 amino acids. CDR3 loop: CASKHLSGNTIYF. In DNA form, the CDR3 reads TGTGCCAGCAAACACCTCTCTGGAAACACCATATATTTT.

The rearrangement uses TRBV5-1 and TRBJ2-3; unclear D gene. This CDR3 spans 14 amino acids. Trimming removed 0 bases from V and 5 bases from J, with 10 bases in between. Germline V CDR1 and CDR2: SGHRS, YFSETQ. The CDR3 here is CASSLGVLGDTQYF. The CDR3 DNA is TGCGCCAGCAGCTTGGGGGTGCTCGGAGATACGCAGTATTTT.

The V call is TRBV19, the J call TRBJ2-6, with TRBD2 as a possible D gene (6 bases). This CDR3 spans 16 amino acids. V was trimmed by 6 bases and J by 0 bases, leaving 12 bases between them. CDR1 and CDR2 (germline): LNHDA, SQIVND (reference sequence). CDR3 region: CASRAGLGSGANVLTF. DNA for the CDR3: TGTGCCAGTAGGGCGGGGCTGGGCTCTGGGGCCAACGTCCTGACTTTC.

The chain is built from TRBV2 and TRBJ2-5; no clear D. Trimming took off 10 bases at V and 5 bases at J, with 11 bases between the two ends. This CDR3 spans 11 amino acids. In germline, CDR1 is SNHLY, CDR2 FYNNEI. The CDR3 spells CAIAELETQYF. The CDR3 bases are TGTGCCATAGCAGAGCTCGAGACCCAGTACTTC.

The chain recombines TRBV7-2 with TRBJ1-1, with D possibly TRBD1 on 5 matching bases. Between the trimmed V and J ends, which lost 4 bases and 1 base, there was a span of 10 bases. The CDR3 is 14 amino acids. From germline, CDR1 is SGHTA and CDR2 FQGNSA. In nucleotides, the CDR3 is TGTGCCAGCAGCTCTCGGACAACGAACACTGAAGCTTTCTTT. Its protein product is CASSSRTTNTEAFF.

The table lists this clone with a count of one. This sequence joins TRBV6-5 and TRBJ2-5; perhaps TRBD1 as D (6 bases). Germline V CDR1 and CDR2: MNHEY, SVGAGI. The V and J ends lost 2 bases and 1 base respectively, with 8 bases between them. There are 14 residues in the CDR3. In nucleotides, the CDR3 is TGTGCCAGCAGTTACAGGGGGACCCAAGAGACCCAGTACTTC. It specifies CASSYRGTQETQYF.

There are a few counts of this clone. The chain recombines TRBV6-6 with TRBJ2-1; a weak D match, TRBD2 (6 bases). Germline-derived CDR1 and CDR2 are MNHNY and SVGAGI (reference sequence). V was trimmed by 7 bases and J by 8 bases, leaving 9 bases between them. The CDR3 loop spans 11 amino acids. The DNA of the CDR3 is TGTGCCAGCACGGCGGGGTATGAGCAGTTCTTC. Translated, it gives CASTAGYEQFF.

This chain uses TRBV2 with TRBJ1-1; D is undetermined. Germline V CDR1 and CDR2: SNHLY, FYNNEI. Between the trimmed V and J ends, which lost 7 bases and 11 bases, there was a span of 20 bases. There are 13 residues in the CDR3. The CDR3 DNA follows: TGTGCCAGCACCACAGATGGGGTCCAGGCCGCTTTCTTT. Its translation: CASTTDGVQAAFF.

This rearrangement joins TRBV4-1 to TRBJ1-4; D unresolved. The CDR3 consists of 16 residues. Looked up from germline, CDR1 is MGHRA and CDR2 is YSYEKL. Between the trimmed V and J ends, which lost 1 base and 0 bases, there was a span of 9 bases. The CDR3 DNA reads TGCGCCAGCAGCCAAGGATCGGGGTCAACTAATGAAAAACTGTTTTTT. Translated, it gives CASSQGSGSTNEKLFF.

J is TRBJ1-1 and V is TRBV18; no clear D. This CDR3 is 15 amino acids long. CDR1 and CDR2 from the germline V gene are KGHSH and LQKENI. Deletions cut 2 bases from V and 5 bases from J, with 15 bases between. CDR3: CASSPNQVGATEAFF. CDR3 coding DNA: TGTGCCAGCTCACCAAATCAGGTCGGTGCAACTGAAGCTTTCTTT. Supplemented by reference TRBV18 and TRBJ1-1, the full variable domain reads NAGVMQNPRHLVRRRGQEARLRCSPMKGHSHVYWYRQLPEEGLKFMVYLQKENIIDESGMPKERFSAEFPKEGPSILRIQQVVRGDSAAYFCASSPNQVGATEAFFGQGTRLTVV.

The gene calls are TRBV3-1 (or the pseudogene TRBV3-2) and TRBJ2-7, with unresolved D. Trimming cost V 3 bases and J 3 bases, with 3 bases left between them. There are 11 residues in the CDR3. CDR1 and CDR2 (germline): LGHDT, YNNKEL (reference sequence). CDR3 loop: CASSHNYEQYF. In nucleotides, the CDR3 is TGTGCCAGCAGCCACAACTACGAGCAGTACTTC.

The chain joins TRBV6-5 to TRBJ1-6, with 9 positions matching TRBD1. V lost 6 bases, J lost 9 bases, and 6 bases stayed unmatched. This CDR3 spans 14 amino acids. Germline CDR1 and CDR2: MNHEY and SVGAGI. The CDR3 reads CASRVGQGTSPLHF. In DNA form, the CDR3 reads TGTGCCAGCAGGGTGGGACAGGGAACTTCACCCCTCCACTTT.

J is TRBJ2-5 and V is TRBV7-2, with D possibly being TRBD1 or TRBD2 (5 bases each). The germline V gene has CDR1 SGHTA and CDR2 FQGNSA. The CDR3 is made up of 15 amino acids. V gave up 1 base and J gave up 4 bases, with 13 bases separating them. The CDR3 coding sequence is TGTGCCAGCAGCTTAGACTGGGGGTTTGGAGAGACCCAGTACTTC. Translation gives CASSLDWGFGETQYF.

The chain couples TRBV12-3 or TRBV12-4 to TRBJ2-7; possible D gene TRBD1, 6 bases. There are 12 residues in the CDR3. V was trimmed by 6 bases and J by 2 bases, leaving 8 bases between them. CDR3 in amino acids: CASSRDTYEQYF. For the CDR3, the DNA is TGTGCCAGCAGCCGGGACACCTACGAGCAGTACTTC.

The chain couples TRBV28 to TRBJ1-5; D possibly corresponds to TRBD1 (6 bases). Germline values: CDR1 MDHEN, CDR2 SYDVKM. This CDR3 is built from 16 residues. V lost 5 bases and J lost 5, with 19 bases in between. CDR3 sequence: CASSGGGAINYQPQHF. In DNA, the CDR3 is TGTGCCAGCAGTGGGGGGGGCGCGATAAATTATCAGCCCCAGCATTTT. The variable domain in full, with the rest retrieved from reference TRBV28 and TRBJ1-5, is DVKVTQSSRYLVKRTGEKVFLECVQDMDHENMFWYRQDPGLGLRLIYFSYDVKMKEKGDIPEGYSVSREKKERFSLILESASTNQTSMYLCASSGGGAINYQPQHFGDGTRLSIL.

V and J are TRBV24-1 and TRBJ2-5; no definite D call. The CDR3 is 12 amino acids. V was clipped by 4 bases and J by 4 bases, with 6 bases between them. Germline V gene lookup returns CDR1 KGHDR and CDR2 SFDVKD. CDR3 loop: CATSDQAETQYF. The CDR3 bases are TGTGCCACCAGTGACCAGGCAGAGACCCAGTACTTC.

This clone was observed a handful of times. The gene calls are TRBV3-1 (or the pseudogene TRBV3-2) and TRBJ1-1, with 7 bases matching TRBD1. This CDR3 is built from 13 residues. Germline V CDR1 and CDR2: LGHDT, YNNKEL (reference sequence). J lost 3 bases, V lost 3 bases, and 1 base had no gene match. The CDR3 loop is CASSHTGDTEAFF. As DNA, the CDR3 is TGTGCCAGCAGCCACACAGGGGACACTGAAGCTTTCTTT.

The J gene is TRBJ1-6, the V gene TRBV30; 7 nucleotides match TRBD1. Germline V gene data show CDR1 as GTSNPN and CDR2 as SVGIG (reference sequence). This CDR3 has 15 amino acids. Trimming at V came to 4 bases and at J to 10 bases, leaving 13 bases not matched to a gene. CDR3 residues: CAWTAGQPLGSPLHF. As DNA, the CDR3 is TGTGCCTGGACTGCGGGACAGCCTTTAGGGTCACCCCTCCACTTT.

The rearrangement links TRBV6-2 or TRBV6-3 to TRBJ1-5; perhaps TRBD1 as D (5 bases). This CDR3 comprises 18 residues. Trimming shortened V by 0 bases and J by 0 bases, and 15 bases separated the two germline ends. Germline V gene lookup returns CDR1 MNHEY and CDR2 SVGEGT. CDR3 in DNA: TGTGCCAGCAGTTACTCGACGGGTGGGAGGGGTAGCAATCAGCCCCAGCATTTT. The encoded protein is CASSYSTGGRGSNQPQHF.

This clone has more than one count but fewer than ten. The chain is built from TRBV19 and TRBJ2-7; maybe TRBD1 (6 bases). Germline assignment: CDR1 LNHDA and CDR2 SQIVND (reference sequence). V was trimmed by 5 bases and J by 4 bases, leaving 12 bases between them. The CDR3 is made up of 13 amino acids. CDR3 sequence reads: CASSAGTRYEQYF. The DNA for the CDR3 is TGTGCCAGTAGTGCCGGGACAAGGTACGAGCAGTACTTC.

This rearrangement joins TRBV7-2 to TRBJ2-1, with 7 bases aligning to TRBD1. The junction had 8 bases not matched to a gene; V was cut back by 0 bases and J by 9 bases. Per germline, CDR1 SGHTA and CDR2 FQGNSA. The CDR3 is 15 amino acids. The CDR3, as DNA: TGTGCCAGCAGCTTAGCGGGACAGCTTGGGGGTGAGCAGTTCTTC. Its protein is CASSLAGQLGGEQFF.

This clone was observed a handful of times. This sequence joins TRBV10-3 and TRBJ1-5, with D hard to call. Trimming removed 8 bases from V and 8 bases from J, with 7 bases in between. CDR1 ENHRY and CDR2 SYGVKD come from the germline V gene. The CDR3 is made up of 10 amino acids. CDR3 DNA sequence: TGTGCCATCGGGAAGGAGCCCCAGCATTTT. This translates into CAIGKEPQHF.